The clone carrying this TCR beta chain was seen a few times. The target antigen is unknown. The source of the sample is a study of T cell repertoires in cytomegalovirus infection. Turning to the study itself: Shared public TCR beta signatures pointed to both CMV infection and a matching HLA type.

The CDR3 has 12 residues. With 7 bases removed from V and 9 bases from J, the gap between germline ends came to 13 bases. Per the germline V gene, CDR1 is MNHNY and CDR2 is SVGAGI (reference sequence). Each CDR3 protein is one row after TCRdb ran MiXCR on the reads. The sample lists over 300,000 distinct CDR3 sequences, around 9.5% occurring once. Study findings and constraints: HLA-C-restricted TCR beta clonotypes specific for CMV led the ex vivo response.

The chain links TRBV6-6 to TRBJ2-1; tentative D call: TRBD1 (5 bases). The specimen sequenced was PBMCs. The receptor's source is a human donor in good health (CMV status not recorded). Some clones in this sample may be carry-over from other donors' samples. The CDR3 bases are TGTGCCAGCAAGCAGGTTCAGGGTGAGCAGTTCTTC. Protein product: CASKQVQGEQFF.